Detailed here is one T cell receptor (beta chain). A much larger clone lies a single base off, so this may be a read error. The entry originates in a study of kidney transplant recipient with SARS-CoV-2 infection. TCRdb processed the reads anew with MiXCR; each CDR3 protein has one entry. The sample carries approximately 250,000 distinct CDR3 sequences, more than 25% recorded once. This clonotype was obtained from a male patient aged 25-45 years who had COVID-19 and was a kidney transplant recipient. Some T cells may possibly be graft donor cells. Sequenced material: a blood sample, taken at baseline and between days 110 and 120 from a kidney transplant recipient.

The CDR3, as DNA: TGTGCCAGCAGTGTTCCTGAGCCTTACGGAGAGACCTATGGCTACACCTTC. Protein sequence: CASSVPEPYGETYGYTF. The V and J genes are TRBV6-1 and TRBJ1-2; D not certain. This CDR3 has 17 residues. The germline V and J ends were trimmed by 4 bases and 4 bases, with 22 bases remaining between them. Per the germline V gene, CDR1 is MNHNS and CDR2 is SASEGT.